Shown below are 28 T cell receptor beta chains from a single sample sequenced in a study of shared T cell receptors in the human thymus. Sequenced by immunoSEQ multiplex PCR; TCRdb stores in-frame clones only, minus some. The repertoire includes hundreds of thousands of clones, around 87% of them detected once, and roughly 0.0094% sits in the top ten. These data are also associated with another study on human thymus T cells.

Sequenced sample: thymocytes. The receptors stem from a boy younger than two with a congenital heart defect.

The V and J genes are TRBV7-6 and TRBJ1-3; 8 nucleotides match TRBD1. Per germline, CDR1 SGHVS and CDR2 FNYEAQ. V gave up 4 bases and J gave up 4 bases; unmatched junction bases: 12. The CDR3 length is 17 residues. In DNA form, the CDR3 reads TGTGCCAGCAGCTCAAATTGTCCAGGGGGCCTCGGAAACACCATATATTTT. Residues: CASSSNCPGGLGNTIYF.

CDR3 residues: CASSQGLAGAYEQFF. The CDR3 DNA is TGCGCCAGCAGCCAAGGACTAGCGGGAGCGTATGAGCAGTTCTTC. The rearrangement links TRBV4-1 to TRBJ2-1, with TRBD2 matching over 12 bases. Germline CDR1 reads MGHRA; CDR2 reads YSYEKL. The CDR3 is 15 amino acids. Trimming took 1 base from V and 8 from J; bases not matched to a gene: 3.

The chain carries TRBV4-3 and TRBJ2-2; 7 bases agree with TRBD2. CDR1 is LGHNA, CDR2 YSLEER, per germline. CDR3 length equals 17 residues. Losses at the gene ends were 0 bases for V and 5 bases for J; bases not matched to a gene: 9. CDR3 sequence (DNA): TGCGCCAGCAGCCAAGATCTCAGGACTAGAGAGACCGGGGAGCTGTTTTTT. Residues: CASSQDLRTRETGELFF.

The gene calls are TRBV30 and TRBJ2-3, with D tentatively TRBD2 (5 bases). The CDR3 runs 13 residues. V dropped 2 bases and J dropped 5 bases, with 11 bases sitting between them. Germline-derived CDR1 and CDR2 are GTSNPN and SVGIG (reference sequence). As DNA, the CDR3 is TGTGCCTGGAGTCCGGGATATGGAGATACGCAGTATTTT. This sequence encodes CAWSPGYGDTQYF.

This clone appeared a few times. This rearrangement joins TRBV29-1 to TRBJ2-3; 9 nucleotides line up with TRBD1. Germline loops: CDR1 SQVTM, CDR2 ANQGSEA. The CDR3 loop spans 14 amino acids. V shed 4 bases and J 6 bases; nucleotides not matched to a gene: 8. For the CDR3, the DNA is TGCAGCGTTGTTACAGGGGGCAGTGGTGATACGCAGTATTTT. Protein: CSVVTGGSGDTQYF.

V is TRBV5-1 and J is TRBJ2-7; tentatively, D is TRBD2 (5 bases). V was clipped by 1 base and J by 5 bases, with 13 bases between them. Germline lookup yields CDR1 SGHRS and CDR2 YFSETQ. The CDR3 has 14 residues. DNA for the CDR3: TGCGCCAGCAGCTTGCTAGGACTTATCGACGAGCAGTACTTC. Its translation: CASSLLGLIDEQYF.

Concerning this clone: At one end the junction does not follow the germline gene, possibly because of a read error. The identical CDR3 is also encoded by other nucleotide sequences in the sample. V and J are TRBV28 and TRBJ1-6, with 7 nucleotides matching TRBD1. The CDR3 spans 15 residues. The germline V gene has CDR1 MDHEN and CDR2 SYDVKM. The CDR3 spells CASSREDRLNSPLHF. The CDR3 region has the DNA TGTGCCAGTTCAAGAGAGGACAGGCTTAATTCCCCCCTCCACTTT.

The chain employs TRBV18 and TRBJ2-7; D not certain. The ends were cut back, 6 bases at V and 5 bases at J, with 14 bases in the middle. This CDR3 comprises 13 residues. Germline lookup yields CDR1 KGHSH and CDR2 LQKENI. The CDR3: CASSSEPTDEQYF. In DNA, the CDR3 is TGTGCCAGCTCTTCCGAGCCCACAGACGAGCAGTACTTC.

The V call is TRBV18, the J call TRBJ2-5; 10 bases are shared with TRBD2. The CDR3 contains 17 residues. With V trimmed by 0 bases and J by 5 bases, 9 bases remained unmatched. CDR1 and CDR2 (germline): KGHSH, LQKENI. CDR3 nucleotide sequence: TGTGCCAGCTCACCACCGAGGCCAGCGGGGGGGCCGGAGACCCAGTACTTC. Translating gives CASSPPRPAGGPETQYF. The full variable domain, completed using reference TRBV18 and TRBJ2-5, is NAGVMQNPRHLVRRRGQEARLRCSPMKGHSHVYWYRQLPEEGLKFMVYLQKENIIDESGMPKERFSAEFPKEGPSILRIQQVVRGDSAAYFCASSPPRPAGGPETQYFGPGTRLLVL.

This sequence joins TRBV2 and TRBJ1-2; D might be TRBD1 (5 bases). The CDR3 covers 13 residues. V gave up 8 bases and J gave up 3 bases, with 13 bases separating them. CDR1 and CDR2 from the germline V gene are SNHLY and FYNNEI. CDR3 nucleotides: TGTGCCAGCTCAGCGGGGGGGTACTATGGCTACACCTTC. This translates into CASSAGGYYGYTF.

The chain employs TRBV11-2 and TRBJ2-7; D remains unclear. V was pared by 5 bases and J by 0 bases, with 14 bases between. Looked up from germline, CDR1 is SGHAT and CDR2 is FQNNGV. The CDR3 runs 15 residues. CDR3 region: CASSPREASSYEQYF. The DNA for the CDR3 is TGTGCCAGCAGCCCCCGAGAGGCGAGCTCCTACGAGCAGTACTTC.

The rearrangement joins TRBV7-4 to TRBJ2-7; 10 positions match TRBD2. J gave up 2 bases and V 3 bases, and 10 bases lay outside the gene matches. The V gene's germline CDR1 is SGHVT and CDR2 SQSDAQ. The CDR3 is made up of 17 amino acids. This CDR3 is CASSFLGLAATTYEQYF. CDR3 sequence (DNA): TGTGCCAGCAGCTTCCTCGGACTAGCGGCTACGACCTACGAGCAGTACTTC.

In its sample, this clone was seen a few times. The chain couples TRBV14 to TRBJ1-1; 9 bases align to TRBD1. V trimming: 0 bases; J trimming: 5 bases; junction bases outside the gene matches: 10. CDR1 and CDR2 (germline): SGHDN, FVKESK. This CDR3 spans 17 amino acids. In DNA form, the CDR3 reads TGTGCCAGCAGCCAAGAAGGGCCGGGACAGGGAAGGACTGAAGCTTTCTTT. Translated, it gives CASSQEGPGQGRTEAFF.

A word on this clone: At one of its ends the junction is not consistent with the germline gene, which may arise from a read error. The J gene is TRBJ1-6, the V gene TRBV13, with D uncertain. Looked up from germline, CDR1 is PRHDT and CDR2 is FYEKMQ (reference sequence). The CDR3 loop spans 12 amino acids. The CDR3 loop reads CASSFPNSPLHF. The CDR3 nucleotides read TGTGCCAGCAGCTTCCCCAATTCCCCCCTCCACTTT.

CDR3 nucleotide sequence: TGCGCCAGCACCATTAGCGGGGCCCCCCAAGAGACCCAGTACTTC. Translation gives CASTISGAPQETQYF. The chain uses TRBV5-1 and TRBJ2-5, with 8 bases fitting TRBD2. Germline CDR1 SGHRS, CDR2 YFSETQ. V lost 6 bases to trimming and J lost 1 base; unmatched junction nucleotides: 8. CDR3 length equals 15 residues.

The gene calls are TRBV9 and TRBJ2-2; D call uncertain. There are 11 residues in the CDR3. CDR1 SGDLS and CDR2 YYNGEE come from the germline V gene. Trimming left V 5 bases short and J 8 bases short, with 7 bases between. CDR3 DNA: TGTGCCAGCAGGGCCGCAGGGGAGCTGTTTTTT. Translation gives CASRAAGELFF.

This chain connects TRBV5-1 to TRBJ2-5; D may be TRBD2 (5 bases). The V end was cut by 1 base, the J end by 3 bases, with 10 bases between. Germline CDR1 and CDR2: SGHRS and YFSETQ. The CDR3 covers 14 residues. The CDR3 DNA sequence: TGCGCCAGCAGCTTGAGATGGAGGAAAGAGACCCAGTACTTC. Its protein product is CASSLRWRKETQYF.

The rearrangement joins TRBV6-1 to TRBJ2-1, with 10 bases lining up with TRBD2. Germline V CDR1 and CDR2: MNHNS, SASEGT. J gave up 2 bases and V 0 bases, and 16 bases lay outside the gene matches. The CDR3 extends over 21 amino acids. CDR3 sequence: CASSEARVWLAGEFAYNEQFF. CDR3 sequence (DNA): TGTGCCAGCAGTGAAGCGCGAGTTTGGCTAGCGGGAGAGTTTGCCTACAATGAGCAGTTCTTC.

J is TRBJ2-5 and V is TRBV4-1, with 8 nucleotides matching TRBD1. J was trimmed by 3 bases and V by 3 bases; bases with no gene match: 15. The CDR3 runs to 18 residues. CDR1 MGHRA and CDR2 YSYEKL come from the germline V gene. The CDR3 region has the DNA TGCGCCAGCAGCCAGACGAACCGGATAACAGGGGGAGAAGAGACCCAGTACTTC. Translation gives CASSQTNRITGGEETQYF.

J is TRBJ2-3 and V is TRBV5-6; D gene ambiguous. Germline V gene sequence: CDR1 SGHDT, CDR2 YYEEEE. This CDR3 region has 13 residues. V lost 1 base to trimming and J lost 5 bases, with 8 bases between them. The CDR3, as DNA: TGTGCCAGCAGCTTGTCGCGTTTAGATACGCAGTATTTT. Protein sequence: CASSLSRLDTQYF. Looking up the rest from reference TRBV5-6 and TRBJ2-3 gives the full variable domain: DAGVTQSPTHLIKTRGQQVTLRCSPKSGHDTVSWYQQALGQGPQFIFQYYEEEERQRGNFPDRFSGHQFPNYSSELNVNALLLGDSALYLCASSLSRLDTQYFGPGTRLTVL.

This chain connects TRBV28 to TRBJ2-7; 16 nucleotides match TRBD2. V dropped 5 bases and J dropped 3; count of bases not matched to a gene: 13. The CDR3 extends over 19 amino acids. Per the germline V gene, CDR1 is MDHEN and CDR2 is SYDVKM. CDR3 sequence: CASSPRQGTSGRDLYEQYF. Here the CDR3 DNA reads TGTGCCAGCAGTCCCCGACAGGGGACTAGCGGGAGGGACCTCTACGAGCAGTACTTC. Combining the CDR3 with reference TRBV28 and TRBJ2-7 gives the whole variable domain DVKVTQSSRYLVKRTGEKVFLECVQDMDHENMFWYRQDPGLGLRLIYFSYDVKMKEKGDIPEGYSVSREKKERFSLILESASTNQTSMYLCASSPRQGTSGRDLYEQYFGPGTRLTVT.

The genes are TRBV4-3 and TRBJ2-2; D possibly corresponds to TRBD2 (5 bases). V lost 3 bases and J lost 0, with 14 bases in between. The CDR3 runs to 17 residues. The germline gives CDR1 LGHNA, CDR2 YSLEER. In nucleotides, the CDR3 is TGCGCCAGCAGCCAGGCTGAGACTACATCGAACACCGGGGAGCTGTTTTTT. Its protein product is CASSQAETTSNTGELFF.

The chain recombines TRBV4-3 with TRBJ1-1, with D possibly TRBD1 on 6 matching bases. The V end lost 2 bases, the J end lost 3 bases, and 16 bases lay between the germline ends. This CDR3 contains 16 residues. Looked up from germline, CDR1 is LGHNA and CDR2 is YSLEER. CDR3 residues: CASSQTNREGDTEAFF. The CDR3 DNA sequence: TGCGCCAGCAGCCAAACTAACAGGGAGGGGGACACTGAAGCTTTCTTT.

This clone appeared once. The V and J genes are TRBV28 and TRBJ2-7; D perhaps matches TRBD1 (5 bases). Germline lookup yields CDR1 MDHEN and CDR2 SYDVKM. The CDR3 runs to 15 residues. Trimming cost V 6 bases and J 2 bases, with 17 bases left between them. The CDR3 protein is CASSLRQLPTYEQYF. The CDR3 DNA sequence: TGTGCCAGCAGCCTCAGACAGCTACCCACCTACGAGCAGTACTTC. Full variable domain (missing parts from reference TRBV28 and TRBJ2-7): DVKVTQSSRYLVKRTGEKVFLECVQDMDHENMFWYRQDPGLGLRLIYFSYDVKMKEKGDIPEGYSVSREKKERFSLILESASTNQTSMYLCASSLRQLPTYEQYFGPGTRLTVT.

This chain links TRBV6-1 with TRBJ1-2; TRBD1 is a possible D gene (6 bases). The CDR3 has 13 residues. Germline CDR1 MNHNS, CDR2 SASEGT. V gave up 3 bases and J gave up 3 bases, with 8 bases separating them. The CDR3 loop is CASSDRGDYGYTF. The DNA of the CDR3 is TGTGCCAGCAGTGACAGGGGAGACTATGGCTACACCTTC.

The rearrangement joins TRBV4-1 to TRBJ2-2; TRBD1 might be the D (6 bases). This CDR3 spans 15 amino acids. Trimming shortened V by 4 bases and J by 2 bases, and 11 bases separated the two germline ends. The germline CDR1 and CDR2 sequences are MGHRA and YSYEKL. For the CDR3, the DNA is TGCGCCAGCAGCCCCTGGGGGCTAAACACCGGGGAGCTGTTTTTT. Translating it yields CASSPWGLNTGELFF.

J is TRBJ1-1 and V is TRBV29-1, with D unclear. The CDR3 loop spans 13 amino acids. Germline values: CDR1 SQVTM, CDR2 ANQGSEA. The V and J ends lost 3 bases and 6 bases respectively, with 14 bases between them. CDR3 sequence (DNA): TGCAGCGTTGACATCCCAAGCAACGCTGAAGCTTTCTTT. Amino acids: CSVDIPSNAEAFF.

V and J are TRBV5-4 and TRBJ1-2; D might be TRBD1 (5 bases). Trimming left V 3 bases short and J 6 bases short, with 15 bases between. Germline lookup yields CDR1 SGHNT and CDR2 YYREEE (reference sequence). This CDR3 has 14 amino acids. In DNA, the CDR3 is TGTGCCAGCAGCTCGGGCGGCAGGGTCGATGGCTACACCTTC. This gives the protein CASSSGGRVDGYTF.